The 3 T cell receptor beta chains presented below share a single source sample, sequenced in a study of CD8 T cell repertoires and HIV-1 epitope variants. Produced via immunoSEQ multiplex PCR; TCRdb's table is partial and in-frame only. The table records about 90,000 clones, more than 65% of them present only once. The sequencing input was uncultured baseline CD8+ T cells from peripheral blood mononuclear cells (PBMCs). The origin of the receptors is a male donor with HIV.

This chain joins TRBV21-1 and TRBJ2-1; TRBD2 is taken as the D call from the table, unchecked against the DNA. TRBV21-1 is flagged as a pseudogene. The CDR3 is 14 residues long. The CDR3 DNA follows: TGTGCCAGCAGCAAAGTTAGTTCCGGCAATGAGCAGTTCTTC. Translation gives CASSKVSSGNEQFF.

The chain recombines TRBV2 with TRBJ2-2; 11 bases line up with TRBD1. The germline V gene encodes CDR1 SNHLY and CDR2 FYNNEI. With V trimmed by 5 bases and J by 6 bases, 5 bases remained unmatched. There are 15 residues in the CDR3. The CDR3 here is CASSRDRGGSGELFF. CDR3 bases: TGTGCCAGCAGTCGGGACAGGGGGGGATCCGGGGAGCTGTTTTTT.

The gene calls are TRBV15 and TRBJ2-5; TRBD1 aligns across 10 bases. The CDR3 contains 14 residues. V lost 11 bases, J lost 1 base, and 7 bases stayed unmatched. Per the germline V gene, CDR1 is LNHNV and CDR2 is YYDKDF (reference sequence). The CDR3 nucleotides are TGTGCCCTCAAGACAGGGGGCTTCCAAGAGACCCAGTACTTC. Residues: CALKTGGFQETQYF.